The 21 T cell receptor beta chains below come from one sample, sequenced in a study of CD8 T cells in ankylosing spondylitis. Using its own MiXCR run on the 5' RACE reads, TCRdb lists one record per CDR3 protein. The data contain about 42,000 distinct CDR3 sequences, just under 4% of them seen just once; the ten biggest clones take up roughly 4%. The specimen was blood, either unsorted or a sorted T cell fraction (not recorded which). The receptors shown here come from a female donor with ankylosing spondylitis or in good health (not recorded which).

This clonotype has ten or more counts. The rearrangement links TRBV9 to TRBJ2-2; perhaps TRBD2 as D (5 bases). CDR1 SGDLS and CDR2 YYNGEE come from the germline V gene. Trimming took 0 bases from V and 0 from J, leaving 12 bases between them. The CDR3 is made up of 17 amino acids. The DNA of the CDR3 is TGTGCCAGCAGCGTAGAAGCGGAGCCTGCGAACACCGGGGAGCTGTTTTTT. This translates into CASSVEAEPANTGELFF.

In this sample, this clonotype turned up many times. This chain uses TRBV9 with TRBJ1-2, with 8 nucleotides matching TRBD1. There are 15 residues in the CDR3. Germline V gene sequence: CDR1 SGDLS, CDR2 YYNGEE. V was pared by 4 bases and J by 4 bases, with 9 bases of the junction left unmatched. CDR3 region: CASSPGDRQSYGYTF. CDR3 DNA sequence: TGTGCCAGCAGCCCGGGGGACAGGCAAAGCTATGGCTACACCTTC.

This clonotype has ten or more counts. The chain combines TRBV9 with TRBJ2-3; D gene unclear. V gave up 4 bases and J gave up 2 bases, with 5 bases separating them. From germline, CDR1 is SGDLS and CDR2 YYNGEE. There are 12 residues in the CDR3. The CDR3 here is CASSRNTDTQYF. The CDR3 bases are TGTGCCAGCAGCCGTAACACAGATACGCAGTATTTT.

This clonotype has ten or more counts. The chain joins TRBV9 to TRBJ1-3; D is ambiguous. Trimming cost V 0 bases and J 0 bases, with 10 bases left between them. Germline values: CDR1 SGDLS, CDR2 YYNGEE. The CDR3 totals 16 residues. The CDR3 coding sequence is TGTGCCAGCAGCGTAGAGATACGGGGCTCTGGAAACACCATATATTTT. Amino acid sequence: CASSVEIRGSGNTIYF. Variable domain in full (rest from reference TRBV9 and TRBJ1-3): DSGVTQTPKHLITATGQRVTLRCSPRSGDLSVYWYQQSLDQGLQFLIQYYNGEERAKGNILERFSAQQFPDLHSELNLSSLELGDSALYFCASSVEIRGSGNTIYFGEGSWLTVV.

This clonotype was counted many times. The V and J genes are TRBV7-3 and TRBJ1-5; no reliable D call. Per the germline V gene, CDR1 is SGHTA and CDR2 is FQGTGA. V lost 8 bases, J lost 5 bases, and 22 bases lay in between. This CDR3 contains 16 residues. The CDR3 spells CASSCEWAREHQPQHF. The CDR3, as DNA: TGTGCCAGCTCCTGCGAGTGGGCGCGGGAGCATCAGCCCCAGCATTTT.

This clonotype appeared many times. The chain carries TRBV9 and TRBJ1-2; no reliable D call. The CDR3 contains 13 residues. CDR1 and CDR2 from the germline V gene are SGDLS and YYNGEE. The germline V and J ends were trimmed by 5 bases and 7 bases, with 15 bases remaining between them. Here the CDR3 DNA reads TGTGCCAGCAGGGCCGACCCCTCGGGTGGCTACACCTTC. It encodes CASRADPSGGYTF.

This sequence joins TRBV9 and TRBJ2-7; D gene uncertain. The V and J ends lost 0 bases and 2 bases respectively, with 9 bases between them. The CDR3 length is 14 residues. Looked up from germline, CDR1 is SGDLS and CDR2 is YYNGEE. CDR3 nucleotides: TGTGCCAGCAGCGTAGATAGGGATGCCTACGAGCAGTACTTC. Amino acid sequence: CASSVDRDAYEQYF.

The chain joins TRBV9 to TRBJ1-2; D perhaps matches TRBD1 (6 bases). V was trimmed by 4 bases and J by 5 bases, leaving 12 bases between them. Germline-derived CDR1 and CDR2 are SGDLS and YYNGEE. This CDR3 is built from 13 residues. In DNA form, the CDR3 reads TGTGCCAGCAGCTCAGACAGGACGTATGGCTACACCTTC. Amino acids: CASSSDRTYGYTF.

This clonotype was found a few times. This sequence joins TRBV9 and TRBJ1-4; maybe TRBD1 (6 bases). V was cut by 6 bases and J by 8 bases, with 17 bases left in between. The CDR3 has 14 amino acids. Per the germline V gene, CDR1 is SGDLS and CDR2 is YYNGEE. The CDR3 sequence: CASNLGGGEEKLFF. DNA of the CDR3: TGTGCCAGCAACCTAGGGGGGGGAGAGGAAAAACTGTTTTTT. Based on the CDR3 plus reference TRBV9 and TRBJ1-4, the full variable domain is DSGVTQTPKHLITATGQRVTLRCSPRSGDLSVYWYQQSLDQGLQFLIQYYNGEERAKGNILERFSAQQFPDLHSELNLSSLELGDSALYFCASNLGGGEEKLFFGSGTQLSVL.

Here the CDR3 reads CASSASPSRRDTQYF. The DNA for the CDR3 is TGTGCCAGCAGCGCCTCCCCGTCCCGTAGGGATACGCAGTATTTT. This chain joins TRBV9 and TRBJ2-3, with no clear D. This CDR3 is 15 amino acids long. Germline values: CDR1 SGDLS, CDR2 YYNGEE. Trimming took off 3 bases at V and 6 bases at J, with 17 bases between the two ends.

This clonotype has at least ten counts. The V call is TRBV9, the J call TRBJ2-7; 9 positions agree with TRBD1. The CDR3 runs 15 residues. The V gene's germline CDR1 is SGDLS and CDR2 YYNGEE. The V gene end was trimmed by 0 bases and the J gene end by 3 bases; junction bases not matched to a gene: 4. The CDR3 sequence is CASSVGTGQGYEQYF. The CDR3, as DNA: TGTGCCAGCAGCGTAGGAACGGGACAGGGCTACGAGCAGTACTTC.

This clonotype was seen many times. The chain recombines TRBV9 with TRBJ2-1; TRBD1 matches 8 bases. The germline CDR1 and CDR2 sequences are SGDLS and YYNGEE. This CDR3 has 14 residues. Losses at the gene ends were 6 bases for V and 12 bases for J; bases not matched to a gene: 14. The CDR3 nucleotides are TGTGCCAGCAATCAGGGGGCGAATGAGCGTGTGCAGTTCTTC. Protein sequence: CASNQGANERVQFF. The whole variable domain, filled in from reference TRBV9 and TRBJ2-1, reads DSGVTQTPKHLITATGQRVTLRCSPRSGDLSVYWYQQSLDQGLQFLIQYYNGEERAKGNILERFSAQQFPDLHSELNLSSLELGDSALYFCASNQGANERVQFFGPGTRLTVL.

At least ten counts were recorded for this clonotype. This sequence joins TRBV9 and TRBJ1-4, with D possibly TRBD1 on 6 matching bases. The CDR3 spans 14 residues. Germline assignment: CDR1 SGDLS and CDR2 YYNGEE. The V gene lost 3 bases and the J gene lost 2 bases, with 8 bases spanning the gap. In DNA, the CDR3 is TGTGCCAGCAGCGACAGGGCCACTAATGAAAAACTGTTTTTT. Amino acid sequence: CASSDRATNEKLFF. Supplemented by reference TRBV9 and TRBJ1-4, the full variable domain reads DSGVTQTPKHLITATGQRVTLRCSPRSGDLSVYWYQQSLDQGLQFLIQYYNGEERAKGNILERFSAQQFPDLHSELNLSSLELGDSALYFCASSDRATNEKLFFGSGTQLSVL.

This clonotype was picked up many times. CDR3 protein: CASSVAAAGETQYF. The DNA for the CDR3 is TGTGCCAGCAGCGTAGCTGCAGCGGGAGAGACCCAGTACTTC. The genes are TRBV9 and TRBJ2-5; a weak D match, TRBD2 (6 bases). Germline CDR1 and CDR2: SGDLS and YYNGEE. The V and J ends lost 0 bases and 4 bases respectively, with 10 bases between them. There are 14 residues in the CDR3.

This clonotype was seen repeatedly, ten times or more. The CDR3 coding sequence is TGTGCCAGCAGCGTCGGCGGGGGGGCCGAAGAGACCCAGTACTTC. Translating gives CASSVGGGAEETQYF. The chain is built from TRBV9 and TRBJ2-5; 9 positions agree with TRBD2. CDR1 is SGDLS and CDR2 is YYNGEE in the germline V gene. The CDR3 sequence is 15 residues long. Germline trimming cut 2 bases from V and 3 bases from J; bases unmatched to any gene: 5.

This clonotype was recorded at least ten times. The V and J genes are TRBV9 and TRBJ1-2; 10 positions agree with TRBD1. Germline lookup yields CDR1 SGDLS and CDR2 YYNGEE. The CDR3 runs to 16 residues. V shed 4 bases, J shed 8 bases, and the junction held 14 bases outside the gene matches. The CDR3 is CASSPRRSGTGDGYTF. The CDR3 nucleotides read TGTGCCAGCAGCCCCCGGAGATCCGGGACAGGGGACGGCTACACCTTC.

This clonotype was recorded many times. The chain couples TRBV9 to TRBJ1-2, with 9 bases lining up with TRBD1. This CDR3 has 16 amino acids. Germline loops: CDR1 SGDLS, CDR2 YYNGEE. Trimming at V came to 0 bases and at J to 5 bases, leaving 8 bases not matched to a gene. As DNA, the CDR3 is TGTGCCAGCAGCGTAGGGGCCGAGGGGACAGGGTATGGCTACACCTTC. This codes for CASSVGAEGTGYGYTF.

This clonotype was picked up many times. J is TRBJ1-2 and V is TRBV9; 8 positions agree with TRBD1. Germline assignment: CDR1 SGDLS and CDR2 YYNGEE. Trimming cost V 3 bases and J 4 bases; bases outside gene matches: 5. The CDR3 runs to 14 residues. CDR3: CASSARQGSYGYTF. The CDR3 DNA is TGTGCCAGCAGCGCAAGACAGGGGTCCTATGGCTACACCTTC.

This clonotype was seen many times. The chain couples TRBV9 to TRBJ2-7; the D gene is possibly TRBD1 (6 bases). Germline CDR1 SGDLS, CDR2 YYNGEE. Trimming pared 4 bases from V and 5 bases from J, leaving 19 bases between. The CDR3 consists of 15 residues. CDR3 coding DNA: TGTGCCAGCAGCCCGAGGGGGACGATCGTGGACGAGCAGTACTTC. Protein sequence: CASSPRGTIVDEQYF.

This clonotype ranks as medium-sized. The chain is built from TRBV9 and TRBJ2-3; 12 positions match TRBD2. Looked up from germline, CDR1 is SGDLS and CDR2 is YYNGEE. The CDR3 covers 17 residues. V lost 4 bases and J lost 4; bases outside the gene matches: 10. DNA of the CDR3: TGTGCCAGCAGCCCAACATGGACTAGCGGGGCCCCAGATACGCAGTATTTT. It is translated as CASSPTWTSGAPDTQYF. Variable domain in full (rest from reference TRBV9 and TRBJ2-3): DSGVTQTPKHLITATGQRVTLRCSPRSGDLSVYWYQQSLDQGLQFLIQYYNGEERAKGNILERFSAQQFPDLHSELNLSSLELGDSALYFCASSPTWTSGAPDTQYFGPGTRLTVL.

This clonotype was found many times. V usage is TRBV9 and J usage is TRBJ2-1, with no clear D. The CDR3 consists of 15 residues. Trimming shortened V by 4 bases and J by 0 bases, and 11 bases separated the two germline ends. Germline-derived CDR1 and CDR2 are SGDLS and YYNGEE. The CDR3 protein is CASSPRQSSYNEQFF. The CDR3 DNA reads as TGTGCCAGCAGCCCCCGCCAGAGCTCCTACAATGAGCAGTTCTTC.